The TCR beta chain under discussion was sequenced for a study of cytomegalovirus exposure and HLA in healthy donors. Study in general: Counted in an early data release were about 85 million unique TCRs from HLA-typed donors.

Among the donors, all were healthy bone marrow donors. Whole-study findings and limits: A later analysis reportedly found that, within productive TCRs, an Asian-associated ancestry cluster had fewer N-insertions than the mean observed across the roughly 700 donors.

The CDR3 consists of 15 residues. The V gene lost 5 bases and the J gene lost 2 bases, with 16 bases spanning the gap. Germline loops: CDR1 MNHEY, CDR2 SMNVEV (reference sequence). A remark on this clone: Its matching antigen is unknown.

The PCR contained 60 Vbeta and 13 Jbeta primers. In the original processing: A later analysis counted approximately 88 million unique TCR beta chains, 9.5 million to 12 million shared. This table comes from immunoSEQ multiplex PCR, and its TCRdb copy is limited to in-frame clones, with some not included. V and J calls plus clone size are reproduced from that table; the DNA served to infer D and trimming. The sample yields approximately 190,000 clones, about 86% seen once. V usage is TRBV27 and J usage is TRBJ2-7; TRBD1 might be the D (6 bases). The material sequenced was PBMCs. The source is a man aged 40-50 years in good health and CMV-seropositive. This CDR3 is CASSGAGTLAYEQYF. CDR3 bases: TGTGCCAGCAGTGGTGCCGGGACATTAGCCTACGAGCAGTACTTC.